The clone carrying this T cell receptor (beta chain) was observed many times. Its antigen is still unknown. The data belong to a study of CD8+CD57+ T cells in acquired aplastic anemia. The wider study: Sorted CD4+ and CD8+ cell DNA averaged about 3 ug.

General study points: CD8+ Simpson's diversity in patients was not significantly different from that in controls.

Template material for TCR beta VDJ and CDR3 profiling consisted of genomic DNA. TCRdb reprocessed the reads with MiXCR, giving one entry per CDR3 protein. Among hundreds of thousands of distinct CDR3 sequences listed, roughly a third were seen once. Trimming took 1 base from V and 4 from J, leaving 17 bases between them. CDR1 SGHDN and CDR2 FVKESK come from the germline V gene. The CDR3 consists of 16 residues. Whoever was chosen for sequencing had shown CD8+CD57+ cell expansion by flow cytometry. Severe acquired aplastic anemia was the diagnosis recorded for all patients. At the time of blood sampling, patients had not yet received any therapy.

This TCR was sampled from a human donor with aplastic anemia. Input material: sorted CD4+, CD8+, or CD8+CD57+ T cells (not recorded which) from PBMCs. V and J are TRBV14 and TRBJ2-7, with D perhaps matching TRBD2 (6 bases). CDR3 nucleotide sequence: TGTGCCAGCAGCCAAGCCCAAGCACCAGGGAGGTACGAGCAGTACTTC. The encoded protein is CASSQAQAPGRYEQYF.